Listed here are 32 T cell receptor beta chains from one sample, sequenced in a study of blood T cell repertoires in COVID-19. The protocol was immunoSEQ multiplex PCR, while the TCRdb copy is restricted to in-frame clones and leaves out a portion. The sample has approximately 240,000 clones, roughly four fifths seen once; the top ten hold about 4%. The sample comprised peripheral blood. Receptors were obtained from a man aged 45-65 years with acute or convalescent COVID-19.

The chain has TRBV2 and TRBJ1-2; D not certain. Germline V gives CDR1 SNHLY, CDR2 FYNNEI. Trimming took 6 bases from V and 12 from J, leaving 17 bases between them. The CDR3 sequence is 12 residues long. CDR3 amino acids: CASSQASHLDTF. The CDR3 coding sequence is TGTGCCAGCAGCCAGGCCAGCCACCTGGACACCTTC.

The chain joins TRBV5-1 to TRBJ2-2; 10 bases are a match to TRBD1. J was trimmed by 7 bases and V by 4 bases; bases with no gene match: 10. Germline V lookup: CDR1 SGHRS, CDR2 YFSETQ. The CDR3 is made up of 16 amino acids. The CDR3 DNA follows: TGCGCCAGCAGCAGCTGGACAGGGGGAATAGGCGGGGAGCTGTTTTTT. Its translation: CASSSWTGGIGGELFF.

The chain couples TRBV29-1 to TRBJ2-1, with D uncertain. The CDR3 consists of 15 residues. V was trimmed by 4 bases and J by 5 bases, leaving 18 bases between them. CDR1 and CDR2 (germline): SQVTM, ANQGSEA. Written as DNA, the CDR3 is TGCAGCGTTGTTGCGGCTAGAACCTATGACAATGAGCAGTTCTTC. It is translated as CSVVAARTYDNEQFF.

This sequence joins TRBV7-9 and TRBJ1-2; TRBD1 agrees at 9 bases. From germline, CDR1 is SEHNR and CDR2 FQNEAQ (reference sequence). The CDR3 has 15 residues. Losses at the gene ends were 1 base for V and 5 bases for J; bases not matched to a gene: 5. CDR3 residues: CASSLELGTGYGYTF. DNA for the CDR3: TGTGCCAGCAGCTTAGAGTTGGGGACAGGGTATGGCTACACCTTC. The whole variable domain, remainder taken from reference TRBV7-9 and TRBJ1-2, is DTGVSQNPRHKITKRGQNVTFRCDPISEHNRLYWYRQTLGQGPEFLTYFQNEAQLEKSRLLSDRFSAERPKGSFSTLEIQRTEQGDSAMYLCASSLELGTGYGYTFGSGTRLTVV.

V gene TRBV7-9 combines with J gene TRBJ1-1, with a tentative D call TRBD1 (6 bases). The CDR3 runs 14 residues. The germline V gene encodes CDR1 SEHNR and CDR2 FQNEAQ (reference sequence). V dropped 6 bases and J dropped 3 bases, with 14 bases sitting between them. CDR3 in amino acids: CASSLGGVDTEAFF. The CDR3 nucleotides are TGTGCCAGCAGTCTAGGGGGGGTTGACACTGAAGCTTTCTTT.

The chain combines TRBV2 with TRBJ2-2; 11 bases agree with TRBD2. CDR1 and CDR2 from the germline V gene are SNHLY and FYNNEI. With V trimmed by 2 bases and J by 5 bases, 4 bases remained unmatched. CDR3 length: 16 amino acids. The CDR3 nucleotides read TGTGCCAGCAGTGAATGGTCTAGCGGGAGGACCGGGGAGCTGTTTTTT. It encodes CASSEWSSGRTGELFF.

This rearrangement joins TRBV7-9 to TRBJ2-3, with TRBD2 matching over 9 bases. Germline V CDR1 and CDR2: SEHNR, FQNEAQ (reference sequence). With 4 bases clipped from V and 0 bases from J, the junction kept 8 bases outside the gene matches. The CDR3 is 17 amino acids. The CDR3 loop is CASSSTPSGVSTDTQYF. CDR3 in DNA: TGTGCCAGCAGCTCTACCCCTAGCGGGGTTAGCACAGATACGCAGTATTTT.

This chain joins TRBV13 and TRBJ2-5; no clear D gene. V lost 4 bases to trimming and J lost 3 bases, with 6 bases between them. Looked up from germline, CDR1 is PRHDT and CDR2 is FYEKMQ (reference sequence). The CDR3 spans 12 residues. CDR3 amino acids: CASSSSEETQYF. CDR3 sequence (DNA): TGTGCCAGCAGCTCCTCAGAAGAGACCCAGTACTTC.

CDR3 nucleotide sequence: TGTGCCTGGAGCCCGTCTTGGCGGGACTACAATGAGCAGTTCTTC. It codes for CAWSPSWRDYNEQFF. The chain couples TRBV30 to TRBJ2-1; D may be TRBD2 (6 bases). The CDR3 is made up of 15 amino acids. Trimming cost V 3 bases and J 3 bases, with 15 bases left between them. CDR1 GTSNPN and CDR2 SVGIG come from the germline V gene (reference sequence).

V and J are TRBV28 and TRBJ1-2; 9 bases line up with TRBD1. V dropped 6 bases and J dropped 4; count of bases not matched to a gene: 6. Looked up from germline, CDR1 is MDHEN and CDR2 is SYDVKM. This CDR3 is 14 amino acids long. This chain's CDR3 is CASRDQQGAYGYTF. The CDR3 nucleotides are TGTGCCAGCAGGGACCAACAGGGGGCCTATGGCTACACCTTC.

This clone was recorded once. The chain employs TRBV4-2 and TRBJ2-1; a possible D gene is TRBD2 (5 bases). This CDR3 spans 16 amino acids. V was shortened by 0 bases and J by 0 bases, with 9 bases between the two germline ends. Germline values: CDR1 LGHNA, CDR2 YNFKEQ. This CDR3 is CASSQDKTSSYNEQFF. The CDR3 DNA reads TGTGCCAGCAGCCAAGATAAAACTAGCTCCTACAATGAGCAGTTCTTC.

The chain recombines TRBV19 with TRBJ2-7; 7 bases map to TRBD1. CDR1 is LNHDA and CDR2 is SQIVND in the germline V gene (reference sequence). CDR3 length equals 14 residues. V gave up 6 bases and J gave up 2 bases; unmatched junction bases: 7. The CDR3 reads CASRGQEDTYEQYF. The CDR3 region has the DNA TGTGCCAGTAGAGGACAGGAGGATACCTACGAGCAGTACTTC.

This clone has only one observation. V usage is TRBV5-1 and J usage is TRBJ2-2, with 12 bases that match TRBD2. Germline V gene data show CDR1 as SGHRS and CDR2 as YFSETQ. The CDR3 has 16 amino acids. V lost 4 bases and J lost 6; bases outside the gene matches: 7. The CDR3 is CASSPRTSGISGELFF. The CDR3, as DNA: TGCGCCAGCAGCCCTCGGACTAGCGGGATCTCCGGGGAGCTGTTTTTT.

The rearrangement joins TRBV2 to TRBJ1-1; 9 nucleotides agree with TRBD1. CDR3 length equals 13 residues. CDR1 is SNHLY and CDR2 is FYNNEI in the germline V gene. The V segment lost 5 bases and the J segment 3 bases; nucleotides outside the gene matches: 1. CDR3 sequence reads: CASSNRGHTEAFF. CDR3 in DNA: TGTGCCAGCAGTAACAGGGGGCACACTGAAGCTTTCTTT.

CDR3 nucleotides: TGTGCCAGCAGGGAGGACAGAACTGCGAACTATGGCTACACCTTC. It is translated as CASREDRTANYGYTF. The J gene is TRBJ1-2, the V gene TRBV2; the D gene is possibly TRBD1 (6 bases). Germline V gene lookup returns CDR1 SNHLY and CDR2 FYNNEI. This CDR3 has 15 residues. With 6 bases removed from V and 2 bases from J, the gap between germline ends came to 16 bases. The full variable domain, completed using reference TRBV2 and TRBJ1-2, is EPEVTQTPSHQVTQMGQEVILRCVPISNHLYFYWYRQILGQKVEFLVSFYNNEISEKSEIFDDQFSVERPDGSNFTLKIRSTKLEDSAMYFCASREDRTANYGYTFGSGTRLTVV.

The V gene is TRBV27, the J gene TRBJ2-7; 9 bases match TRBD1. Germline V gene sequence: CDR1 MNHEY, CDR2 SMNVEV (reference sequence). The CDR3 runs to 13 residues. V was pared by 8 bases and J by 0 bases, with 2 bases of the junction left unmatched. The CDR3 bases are TGTGCCAGCGGGACAGGGATCTCCTACGAGCAGTACTTC. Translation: CASGTGISYEQYF.

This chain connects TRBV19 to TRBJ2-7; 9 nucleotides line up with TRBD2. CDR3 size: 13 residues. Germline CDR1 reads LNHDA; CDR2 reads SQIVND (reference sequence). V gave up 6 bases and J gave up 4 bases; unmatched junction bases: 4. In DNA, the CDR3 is TGTGCCAGTAGCGCGGGAGGGCGATACGAGCAGTACTTC. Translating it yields CASSAGGRYEQYF.

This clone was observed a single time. The CDR3 reads CASSFGTSGQETQYF. In DNA form, the CDR3 reads TGCGCCAGCAGCTTCGGGACTAGCGGACAAGAGACCCAGTACTTC. The chain combines TRBV5-1 with TRBJ2-5, with 11 bases fitting TRBD2. V shed 2 bases, J shed 2 bases, and the junction held 2 bases outside the gene matches. The germline CDR1 and CDR2 sequences are SGHRS and YFSETQ. This CDR3 has 15 residues.

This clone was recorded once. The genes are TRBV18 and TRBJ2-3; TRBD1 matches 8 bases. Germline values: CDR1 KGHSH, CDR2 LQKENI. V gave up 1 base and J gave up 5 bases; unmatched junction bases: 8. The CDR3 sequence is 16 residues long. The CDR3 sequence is CASSPRGAGGLDTQYF. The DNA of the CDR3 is TGTGCCAGCTCACCACGAGGGGCAGGGGGCTTAGATACGCAGTATTTT.

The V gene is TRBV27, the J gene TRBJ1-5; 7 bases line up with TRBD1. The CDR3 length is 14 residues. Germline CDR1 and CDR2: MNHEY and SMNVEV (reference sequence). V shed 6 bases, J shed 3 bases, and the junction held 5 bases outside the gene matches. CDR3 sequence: CASRVRGTNQPQHF. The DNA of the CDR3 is TGTGCCAGCAGAGTCAGGGGGACCAATCAGCCCCAGCATTTT.

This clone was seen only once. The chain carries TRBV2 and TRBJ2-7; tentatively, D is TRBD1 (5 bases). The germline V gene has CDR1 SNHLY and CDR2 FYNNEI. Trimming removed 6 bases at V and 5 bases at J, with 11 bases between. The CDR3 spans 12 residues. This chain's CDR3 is CASSRVSNEQYF. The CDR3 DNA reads TGTGCCAGCAGCAGGGTTTCCAACGAGCAGTACTTC.

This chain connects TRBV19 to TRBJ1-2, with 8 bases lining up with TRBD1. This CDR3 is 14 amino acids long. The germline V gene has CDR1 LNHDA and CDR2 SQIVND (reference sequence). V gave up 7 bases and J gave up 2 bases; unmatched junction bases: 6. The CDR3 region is CASKTGGQNYGYTF. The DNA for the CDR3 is TGTGCCAGTAAAACAGGGGGGCAGAACTATGGCTACACCTTC.

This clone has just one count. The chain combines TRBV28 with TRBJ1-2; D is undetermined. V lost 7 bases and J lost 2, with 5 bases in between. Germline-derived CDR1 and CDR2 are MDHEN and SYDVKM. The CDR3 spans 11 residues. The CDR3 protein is CASTSNYGYTF. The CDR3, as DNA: TGTGCCAGCACCTCCAACTATGGCTACACCTTC.

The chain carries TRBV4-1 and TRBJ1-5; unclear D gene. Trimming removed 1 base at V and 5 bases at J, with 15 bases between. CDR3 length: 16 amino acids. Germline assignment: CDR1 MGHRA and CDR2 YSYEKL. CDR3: CASSQVLTGRDQPQHF. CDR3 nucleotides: TGCGCCAGCAGCCAAGTCCTCACGGGGAGGGATCAGCCCCAGCATTTT.

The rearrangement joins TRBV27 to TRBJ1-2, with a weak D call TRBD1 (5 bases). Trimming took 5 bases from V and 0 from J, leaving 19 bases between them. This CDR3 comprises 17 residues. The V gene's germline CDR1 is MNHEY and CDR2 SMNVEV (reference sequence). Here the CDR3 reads CASSPRQTYTPNYGYTF. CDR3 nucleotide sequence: TGTGCCAGCAGTCCCCGACAGACTTACACACCTAACTATGGCTACACCTTC.

CDR3 in amino acids: CASSLVQGRADTQYF. DNA of the CDR3: TGTGCCAGCAGCTTAGTTCAGGGGAGGGCAGATACGCAGTATTTT. The chain couples TRBV7-9 to TRBJ2-3; possible D gene TRBD2, 7 bases. The germline CDR1 and CDR2 sequences are SEHNR and FQNEAQ (reference sequence). The CDR3 runs to 15 residues. V lost 1 base to trimming and J lost 4 bases, with 12 bases between them.

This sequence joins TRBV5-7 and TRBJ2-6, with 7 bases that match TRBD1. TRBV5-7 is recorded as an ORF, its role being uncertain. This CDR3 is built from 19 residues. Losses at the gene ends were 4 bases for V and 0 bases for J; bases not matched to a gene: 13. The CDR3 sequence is CASSPKKGTVLSGANVLTF. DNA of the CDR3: TGTGCCAGCAGCCCAAAAAAAGGGACAGTCCTCTCTGGGGCCAACGTCCTGACTTTC.

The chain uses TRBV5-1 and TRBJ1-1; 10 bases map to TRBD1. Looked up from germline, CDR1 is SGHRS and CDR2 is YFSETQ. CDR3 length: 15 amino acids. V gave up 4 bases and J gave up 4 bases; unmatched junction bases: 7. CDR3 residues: CASSPTGGAPTEAFF. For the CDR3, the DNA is TGCGCCAGCAGCCCGACAGGGGGCGCCCCCACTGAAGCTTTCTTT. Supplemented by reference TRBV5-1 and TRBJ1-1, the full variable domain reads KAGVTQTPRYLIKTRGQQVTLSCSPISGHRSVSWYQQTPGQGLQFLFEYFSETQRNKGNFPGRFSGRQFSNSRSEMNVSTLELGDSALYLCASSPTGGAPTEAFFGQGTRLTVV.

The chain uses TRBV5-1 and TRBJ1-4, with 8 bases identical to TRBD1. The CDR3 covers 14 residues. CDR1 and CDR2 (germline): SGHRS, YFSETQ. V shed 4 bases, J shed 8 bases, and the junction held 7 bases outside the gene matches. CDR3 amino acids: CASSIGQGGEKLFF. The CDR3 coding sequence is TGCGCCAGCAGCATAGGACAGGGTGGGGAAAAACTGTTTTTT.

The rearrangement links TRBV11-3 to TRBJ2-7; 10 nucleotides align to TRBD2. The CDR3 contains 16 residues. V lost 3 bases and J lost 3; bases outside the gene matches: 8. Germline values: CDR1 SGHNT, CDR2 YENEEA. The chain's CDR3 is CASSLYVAGGGYEQYF. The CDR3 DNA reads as TGTGCCAGCAGCTTGTACGTAGCGGGAGGAGGCTACGAGCAGTACTTC. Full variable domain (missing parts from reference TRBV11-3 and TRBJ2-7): EAGVVQSPRYKIIEKKQPVAFWCNPISGHNTLYWYLQNLGQGPELLIRYENEEAVDDSQLPKDRFSAERLKGVDSTLKIQPAELGDSAVYLCASSLYVAGGGYEQYFGPGTRLTVT.

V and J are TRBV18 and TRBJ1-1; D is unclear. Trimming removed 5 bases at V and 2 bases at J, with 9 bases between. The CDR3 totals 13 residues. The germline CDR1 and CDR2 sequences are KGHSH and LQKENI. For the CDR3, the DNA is TGTGCCAGCTCAGCGACTGTAAACACTGAAGCTTTCTTT. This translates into CASSATVNTEAFF.

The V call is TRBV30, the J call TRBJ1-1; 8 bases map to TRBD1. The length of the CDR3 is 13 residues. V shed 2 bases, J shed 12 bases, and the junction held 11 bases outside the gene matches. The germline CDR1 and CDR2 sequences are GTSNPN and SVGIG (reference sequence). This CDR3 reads CAWSPKRGTGPFF. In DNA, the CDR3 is TGTGCCTGGAGTCCCAAGCGAGGGACAGGCCCTTTCTTT.